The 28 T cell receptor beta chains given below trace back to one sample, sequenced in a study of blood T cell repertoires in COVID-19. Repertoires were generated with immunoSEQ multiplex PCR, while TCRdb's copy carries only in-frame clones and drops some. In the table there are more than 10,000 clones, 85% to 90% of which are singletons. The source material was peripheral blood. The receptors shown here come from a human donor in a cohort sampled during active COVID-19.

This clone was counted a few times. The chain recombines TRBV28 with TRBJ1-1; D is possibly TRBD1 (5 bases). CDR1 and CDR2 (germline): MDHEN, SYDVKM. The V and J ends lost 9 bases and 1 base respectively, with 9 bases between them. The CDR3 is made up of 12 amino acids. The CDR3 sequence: CASTTGNTEAFF. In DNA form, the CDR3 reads TGTGCCAGTACTACAGGGAACACTGAAGCTTTCTTT.

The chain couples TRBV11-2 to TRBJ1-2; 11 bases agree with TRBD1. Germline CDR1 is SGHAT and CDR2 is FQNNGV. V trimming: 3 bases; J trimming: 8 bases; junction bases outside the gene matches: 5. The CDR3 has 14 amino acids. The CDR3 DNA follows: TGTGCCAGCAGCTTCGGACAGGGGGCCTCGGGCTACACCTTC. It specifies CASSFGQGASGYTF.

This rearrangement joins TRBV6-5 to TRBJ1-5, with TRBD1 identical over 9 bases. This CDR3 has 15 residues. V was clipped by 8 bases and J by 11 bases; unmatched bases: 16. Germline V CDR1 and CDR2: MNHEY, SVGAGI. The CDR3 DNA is TGTGCCAGCGTGAGGGACAGGGCGGGGACCCAGGCCCAGCATTTT. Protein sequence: CASVRDRAGTQAQHF.

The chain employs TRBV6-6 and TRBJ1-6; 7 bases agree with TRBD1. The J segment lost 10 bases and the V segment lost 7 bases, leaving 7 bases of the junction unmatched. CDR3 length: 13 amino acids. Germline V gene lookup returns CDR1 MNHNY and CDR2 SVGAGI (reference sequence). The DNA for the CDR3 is TGTGCCAGCACTGACAGGGCGGGATCACCCCTCCACTTT. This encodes CASTDRAGSPLHF.

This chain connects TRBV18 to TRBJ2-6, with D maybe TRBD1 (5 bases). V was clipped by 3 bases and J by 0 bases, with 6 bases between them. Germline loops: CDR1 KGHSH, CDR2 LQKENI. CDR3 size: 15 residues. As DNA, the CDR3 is TGTGCCAGCTCACCGCAGGGCTCTGGGGCCAACGTCCTGACTTTC. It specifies CASSPQGSGANVLTF.

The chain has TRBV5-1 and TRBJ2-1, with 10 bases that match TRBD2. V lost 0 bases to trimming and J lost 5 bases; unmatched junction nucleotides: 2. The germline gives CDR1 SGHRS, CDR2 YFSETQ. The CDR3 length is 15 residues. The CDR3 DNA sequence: TGCGCCAGCAGCTTGGAACTAGCGGGAAACAATGAGCAGTTCTTC. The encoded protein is CASSLELAGNNEQFF. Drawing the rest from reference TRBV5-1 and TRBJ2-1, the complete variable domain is KAGVTQTPRYLIKTRGQQVTLSCSPISGHRSVSWYQQTPGQGLQFLFEYFSETQRNKGNFPGRFSGRQFSNSRSEMNVSTLELGDSALYLCASSLELAGNNEQFFGPGTRLTVL.

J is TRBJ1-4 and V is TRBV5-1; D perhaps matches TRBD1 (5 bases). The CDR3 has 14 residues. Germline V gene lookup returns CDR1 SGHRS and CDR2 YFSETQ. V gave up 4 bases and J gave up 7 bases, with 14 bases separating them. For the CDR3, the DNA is TGCGCCAGCAGCGGAGGGACGGAGAGTGAAAAACTGTTTTTT. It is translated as CASSGGTESEKLFF.

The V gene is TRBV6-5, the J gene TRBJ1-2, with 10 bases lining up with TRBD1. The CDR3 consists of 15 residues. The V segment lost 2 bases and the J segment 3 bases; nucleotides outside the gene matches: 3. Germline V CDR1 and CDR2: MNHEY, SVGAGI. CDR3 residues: CASSYRGQGDYGYTF. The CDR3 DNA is TGTGCCAGCAGTTACCGCGGACAGGGGGACTATGGCTACACCTTC.

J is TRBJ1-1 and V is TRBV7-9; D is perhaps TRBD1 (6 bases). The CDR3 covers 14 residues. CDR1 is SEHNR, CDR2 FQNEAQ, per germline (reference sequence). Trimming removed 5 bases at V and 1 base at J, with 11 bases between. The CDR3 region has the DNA TGTGCCAGCAGCCCACAGGGTGGGAACACTGAAGCTTTCTTT. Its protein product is CASSPQGGNTEAFF. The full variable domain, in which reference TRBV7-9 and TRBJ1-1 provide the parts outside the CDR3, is DTGVSQNPRHKITKRGQNVTFRCDPISEHNRLYWYRQTLGQGPEFLTYFQNEAQLEKSRLLSDRFSAERPKGSFSTLEIQRTEQGDSAMYLCASSPQGGNTEAFFGQGTRLTVV.

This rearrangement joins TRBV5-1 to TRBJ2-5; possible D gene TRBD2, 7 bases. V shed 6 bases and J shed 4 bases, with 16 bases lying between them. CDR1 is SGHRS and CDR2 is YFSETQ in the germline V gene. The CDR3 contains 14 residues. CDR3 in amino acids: CASTPRGARETQYF. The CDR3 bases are TGCGCCAGCACCCCACGGGGGGCGCGAGAGACCCAGTACTTC.

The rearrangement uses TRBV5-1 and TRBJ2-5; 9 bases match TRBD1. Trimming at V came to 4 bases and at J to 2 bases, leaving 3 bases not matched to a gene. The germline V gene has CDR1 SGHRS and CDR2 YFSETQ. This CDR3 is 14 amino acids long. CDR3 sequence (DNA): TGCGCCAGCAGCCGGGGACAGGGTCAAGAGACCCAGTACTTC. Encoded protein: CASSRGQGQETQYF.

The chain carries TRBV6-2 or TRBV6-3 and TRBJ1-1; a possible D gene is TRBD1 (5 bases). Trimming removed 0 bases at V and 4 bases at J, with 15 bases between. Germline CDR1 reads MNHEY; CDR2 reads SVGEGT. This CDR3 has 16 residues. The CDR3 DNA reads TGTGCCAGCAGTTACTCGAGTTCGGGGGTGGGCACTGAAGCTTTCTTT. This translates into CASSYSSSGVGTEAFF.

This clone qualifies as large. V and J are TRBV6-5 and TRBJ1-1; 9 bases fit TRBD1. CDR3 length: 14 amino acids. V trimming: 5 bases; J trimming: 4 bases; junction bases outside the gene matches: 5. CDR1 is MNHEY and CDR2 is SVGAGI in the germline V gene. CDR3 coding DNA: TGTGCCAGCAGTAACACAGGGGGCCCCACTGAAGCTTTCTTT. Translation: CASSNTGGPTEAFF.

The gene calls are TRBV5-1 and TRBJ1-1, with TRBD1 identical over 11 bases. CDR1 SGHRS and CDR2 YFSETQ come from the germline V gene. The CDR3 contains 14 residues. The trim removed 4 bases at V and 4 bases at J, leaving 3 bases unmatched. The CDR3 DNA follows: TGCGCCAGCAGCGCGGGGACAGGGGGCACTGAAGCTTTCTTT. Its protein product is CASSAGTGGTEAFF.

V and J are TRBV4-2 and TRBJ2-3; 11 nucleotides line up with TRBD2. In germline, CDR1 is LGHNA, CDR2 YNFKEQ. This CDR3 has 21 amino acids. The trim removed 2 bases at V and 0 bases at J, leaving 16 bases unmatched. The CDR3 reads CASSQNAWLAGGSSSTDTQYF. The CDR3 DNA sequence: TGTGCCAGCAGCCAAAATGCTTGGCTAGCGGGGGGAAGTTCTAGCACAGATACGCAGTATTTT.

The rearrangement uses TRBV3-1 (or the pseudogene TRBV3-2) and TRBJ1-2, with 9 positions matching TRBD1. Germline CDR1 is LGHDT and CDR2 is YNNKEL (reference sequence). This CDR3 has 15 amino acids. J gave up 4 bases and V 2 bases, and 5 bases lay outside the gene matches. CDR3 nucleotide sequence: TGTGCCAGCAGCCAAACAGGGGGCGGAGGCTATGGCTACACCTTC. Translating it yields CASSQTGGGGYGYTF.

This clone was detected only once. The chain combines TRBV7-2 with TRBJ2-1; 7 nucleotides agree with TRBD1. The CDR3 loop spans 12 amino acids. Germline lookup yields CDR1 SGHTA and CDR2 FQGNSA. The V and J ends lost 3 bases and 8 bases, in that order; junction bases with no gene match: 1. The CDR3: CASSFQGDEQFF. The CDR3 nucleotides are TGTGCCAGCAGCTTCCAGGGGGATGAGCAGTTCTTC.

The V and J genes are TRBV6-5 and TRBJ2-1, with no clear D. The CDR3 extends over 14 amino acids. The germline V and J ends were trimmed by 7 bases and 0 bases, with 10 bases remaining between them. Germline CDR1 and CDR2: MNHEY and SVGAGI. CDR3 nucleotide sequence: TGTGCCAGCATCCCAGCGAGCTCCTACAATGAGCAGTTCTTC. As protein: CASIPASSYNEQFF.

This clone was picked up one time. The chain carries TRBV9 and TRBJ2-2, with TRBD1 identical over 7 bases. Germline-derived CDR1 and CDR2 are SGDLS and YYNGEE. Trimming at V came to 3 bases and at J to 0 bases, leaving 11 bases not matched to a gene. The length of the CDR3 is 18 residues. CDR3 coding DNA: TGTGCCAGCAGCGAGAACAGGGGTTTAAGGTCGAACACCGGGGAGCTGTTTTTT. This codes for CASSENRGLRSNTGELFF.

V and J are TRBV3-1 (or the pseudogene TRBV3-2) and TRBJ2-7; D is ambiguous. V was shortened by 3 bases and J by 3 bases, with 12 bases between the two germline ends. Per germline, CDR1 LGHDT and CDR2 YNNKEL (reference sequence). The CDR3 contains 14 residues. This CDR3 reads CASSHSTSNYEQYF. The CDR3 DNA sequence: TGTGCCAGCAGCCACTCAACATCGAACTACGAGCAGTACTTC.

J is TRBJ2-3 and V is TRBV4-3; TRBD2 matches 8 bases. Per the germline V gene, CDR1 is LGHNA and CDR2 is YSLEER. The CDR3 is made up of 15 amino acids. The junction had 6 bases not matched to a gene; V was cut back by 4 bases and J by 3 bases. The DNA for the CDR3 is TGCGCCAGCAGCCGTACGGGGGGGCTGACAGATACGCAGTATTTT. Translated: CASSRTGGLTDTQYF.

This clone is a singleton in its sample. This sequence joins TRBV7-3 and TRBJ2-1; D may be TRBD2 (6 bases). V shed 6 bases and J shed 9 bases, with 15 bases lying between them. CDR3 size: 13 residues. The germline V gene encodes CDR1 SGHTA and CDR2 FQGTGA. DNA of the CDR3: TGTGCCAGCAGGCTGACTAGTTCAGGTGAGCAGTTCTTC. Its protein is CASRLTSSGEQFF.

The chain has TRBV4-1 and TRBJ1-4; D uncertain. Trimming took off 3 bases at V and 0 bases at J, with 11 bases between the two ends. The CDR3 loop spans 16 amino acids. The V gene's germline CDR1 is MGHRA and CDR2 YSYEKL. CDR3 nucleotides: TGCGCCAGCAGCCAGCGGGGAGGCGCAACTAATGAAAAACTGTTTTTT. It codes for CASSQRGGATNEKLFF.

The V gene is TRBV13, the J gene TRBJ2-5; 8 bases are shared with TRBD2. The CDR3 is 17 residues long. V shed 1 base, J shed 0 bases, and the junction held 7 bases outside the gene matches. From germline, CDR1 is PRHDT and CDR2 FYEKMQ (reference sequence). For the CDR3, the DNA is TGTGCCAGCAGCTTAGAAGGAGCGGGGGTGTACCAAGAGACCCAGTACTTC. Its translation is CASSLEGAGVYQETQYF.

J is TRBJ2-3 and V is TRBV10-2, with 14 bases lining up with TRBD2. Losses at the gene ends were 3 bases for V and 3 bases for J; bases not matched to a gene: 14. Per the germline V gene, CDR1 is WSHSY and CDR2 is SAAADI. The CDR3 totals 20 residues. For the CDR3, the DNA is TGCGCCAGCAGTGACCCCCCGGGACTAGCGGGGGCCGATAAGACAGATACGCAGTATTTT. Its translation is CASSDPPGLAGADKTDTQYF.

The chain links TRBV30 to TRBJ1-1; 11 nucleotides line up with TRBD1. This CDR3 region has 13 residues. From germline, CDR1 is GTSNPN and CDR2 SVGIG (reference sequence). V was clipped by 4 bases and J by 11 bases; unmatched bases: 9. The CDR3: CAWTRTGGIGAFF. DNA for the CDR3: TGTGCCTGGACCCGGACAGGGGGCATCGGGGCTTTCTTT.

CDR3 nucleotides: TGTGCCAGTATGCCCTCATCCGCAGGCGACTATGGCTACACCTTC. The encoded protein is CASMPSSAGDYGYTF. V is TRBV19 and J is TRBJ1-2; D is undetermined. The CDR3 totals 15 residues. CDR1 and CDR2 (germline): LNHDA, SQIVND (reference sequence). Trimming took off 7 bases at V and 3 bases at J, with 18 bases between the two ends.

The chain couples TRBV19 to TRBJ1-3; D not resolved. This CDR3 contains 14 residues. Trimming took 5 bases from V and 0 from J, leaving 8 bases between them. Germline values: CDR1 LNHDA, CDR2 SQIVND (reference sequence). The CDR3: CASSGAISGNTIYF. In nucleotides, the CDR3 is TGTGCCAGTAGTGGAGCGATCTCTGGAAACACCATATATTTT. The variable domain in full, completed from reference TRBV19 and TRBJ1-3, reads DGGITQSPKYLFRKEGQNVTLSCEQNLNHDAMYWYRQDPGQGLRLIYYSQIVNDFQKGDIAEGYSVSREKKESFPLTVTSAQKNPTAFYLCASSGAISGNTIYFGEGSWLTVV.